Below are 14 T cell receptor beta chains sequenced from a single sample in a study of post-analysis software for immune sequencing data. No antigens are known for them. Each TCR beta cDNA library carried unique molecular identifiers. In TCRdb, the PCR reads were re-called with MiXCR into one record per CDR3 protein. The table records about 190,000 distinct CDR3 sequences, approximately 30% of them present only once. General study findings and limits: Patients showed TRBV5-6, TRBV5-1 and TRBV20-1 among a few TRBV segments more frequent than in controls.

Sequences were obtained from blood. These receptors were taken from a girl younger than 18 with multiple sclerosis.

The V call is TRBV20-1, the J call TRBJ2-7; 10 positions agree with TRBD2. CDR3 length equals 14 residues. Germline CDR1 reads DFQATT; CDR2 reads SNEGSKA (reference sequence). Trimming removed 3 bases from V and 4 bases from J; junction bases left unmatched: 6. CDR3 coding DNA: TGCAGTGCTAGTCTCCCTAGCGGGGGTTACGAGCAGTACGTC. Translated: CSASLPSGGYEQYV.

In its sample, this clonotype was seen once. One junction end does not reproduce the germline sequence, and a read error may be involved. The chain uses TRBV28 and TRBJ2-3; 13 bases are shared with TRBD2. The CDR3 length is 16 residues. CDR1 MDHEN and CDR2 SYDVKM come from the germline V gene. This chain's CDR3 is CANSFWTSGSRDTQYF. The CDR3 region has the DNA TGTGCCAACAGTTTTTGGACTAGCGGGAGTCGGGATACGCAGTATTTT. The full variable domain, completed using reference TRBV28 and TRBJ2-3, is DVKVTQSSRYLVKRTGEKVFLECVQDMDHENMFWYRQDPGLGLRLIYFSYDVKMKEKGDIPEGYSVSREKKERFSLILESASTNQTSMYLCANSFWTSGSRDTQYFGPGTRLTVL.

The sample holds many counts of this clonotype. The chain combines TRBV5-1 with TRBJ2-1, with 13 bases identical to TRBD2. Unmatched junction bases numbered 9, after V lost 4 bases and J lost 5 bases. Germline assignment: CDR1 SGHRS and CDR2 YFSETQ. This CDR3 has 17 residues. In DNA, the CDR3 is TGCGCCAGCAGCCCCACTAGCGGGAGGGCCGTCCACAATGAGCAGTTCTTC. It encodes CASSPTSGRAVHNEQFF.

The chain couples TRBV18 to TRBJ1-1; tentative D call: TRBD1 (5 bases). The CDR3 runs 18 residues. Trimming cost V 3 bases and J 3 bases, with 23 bases left between them. Germline CDR1 reads KGHSH; CDR2 reads LQKENI. CDR3 amino acids: CASSPQRRGAGGDTEAFF. Here the CDR3 DNA reads TGTGCCAGCTCACCCCAGAGGAGGGGCGCCGGCGGGGACACTGAAGCTTTCTTT.

V and J are TRBV7-3 and TRBJ2-5; D is unresolved. This CDR3 contains 13 residues. CDR1 and CDR2 (germline): SGHTA, FQGTGA. V was shortened by 2 bases and J by 3 bases, with 7 bases between the two germline ends. CDR3 residues: CASSLENEETQYF. The CDR3 region has the DNA TGTGCCAGCAGCTTAGAGAACGAAGAGACCCAGTACTTC. Full variable domain (remainder filled in from reference TRBV7-3 and TRBJ2-5): GAGVSQTPSNKVTEKGKYVELRCDPISGHTALYWYRQSLGQGPEFLIYFQGTGAADDSGLPNDRFFAVRPEGSVSTLKIQRTERGDSAVYLCASSLENEETQYFGPGTRLLVL.

Worth noting for this clonotype: Being one base from a much bigger clone, this may be a read error. The chain uses TRBV5-6 and TRBJ2-5; 9 nucleotides line up with TRBD1. V shed 0 bases and J 0 bases; nucleotides not matched to a gene: 3. CDR3 length equals 16 residues. Germline values: CDR1 SGHDT, CDR2 YYEEEE. The CDR3 nucleotides are TGTGCCAGCAGCTTGGGGACAGGGGAGTACCAAGAGACCCAGTACTTC. Translating gives CASSLGTGEYQETQYF.

This clonotype occurred many times. The V and J genes are TRBV20-1 and TRBJ1-2, with 12 bases lining up with TRBD1. V lost 5 bases to trimming and J lost 7 bases; unmatched junction nucleotides: 8. CDR1 is DFQATT, CDR2 SNEGSKA, per germline (reference sequence). CDR3 length: 14 amino acids. The CDR3 DNA reads TGCAGTGCTGACCCCGGGACAGGGGGCGTTGGCTACACCTTC. It is translated as CSADPGTGGVGYTF.

This clonotype was detected ten times or more. This chain joins TRBV29-1 and TRBJ2-3; the match to TRBD1 covers 9 bases. This CDR3 is built from 14 residues. Germline-derived CDR1 and CDR2 are SQVTM and ANQGSEA. V lost 7 bases, J lost 6 bases, and 11 bases stayed unmatched. The CDR3 sequence is CSALRQGGQDTQYF. DNA for the CDR3: TGCAGCGCCCTTCGACAGGGGGGCCAGGATACGCAGTATTTT.

This clonotype was counted at least ten times. The chain recombines TRBV5-5 with TRBJ2-1, with 12 positions matching TRBD2. CDR1 SGHKS and CDR2 YYEKEE come from the germline V gene (reference sequence). Unmatched junction bases numbered 11, after V lost 4 bases and J lost 9 bases. CDR3 length: 16 amino acids. The CDR3 nucleotides read TGTGCCAGCAGCCTATCGGCTAGCGGGGGGGCATCTGAGCAGTTCTTC. Its protein product is CASSLSASGGASEQFF.

There are many counts of this clonotype. This chain links TRBV6-5 with TRBJ1-4; TRBD1 aligns across 11 bases. Germline CDR1 reads MNHEY; CDR2 reads SVGAGI. The ends lost 0 bases at V and 8 bases at J; junction bases unmatched: 2. CDR3 length: 15 residues. The CDR3, as DNA: TGTGCCAGCAGTTACTCGGACAGGGGGCGAGAAAAACTGTTTTTT. Residues: CASSYSDRGREKLFF.

The table lists this clonotype with a few counts. The gene calls are TRBV12-3 or TRBV12-4 and TRBJ2-7; 8 bases fit TRBD1. The CDR3 totals 14 residues. Unmatched junction bases numbered 7, after V lost 5 bases and J lost 4 bases. The CDR3 region has the DNA TGTGCCAGCAGTATAGGACAGGGCCAGTACGAGCAGTACTTC. Its protein is CASSIGQGQYEQYF.

This clonotype was observed a few times. The rearrangement uses TRBV28 and TRBJ2-7; either TRBD1 or TRBD2 may fit D (5 bases each). Germline loops: CDR1 MDHEN, CDR2 SYDVKM. V lost 2 bases and J 2 bases, leaving 13 bases between the germline ends. The CDR3 has 15 amino acids. The CDR3 coding sequence is TGTGCCAGCAGTTTAAGACGGGGCAATACCTACGAGCAGTACTTC. Its translation: CASSLRRGNTYEQYF.

This clonotype was counted ten times or more. The V call is TRBV7-6, the J call TRBJ2-1, with D possibly being TRBD1 or TRBD2 (5 bases each). The length of the CDR3 is 18 residues. CDR1 and CDR2 (germline): SGHVS, FNYEAQ. V was shortened by 1 base and J by 2 bases, with 18 bases between the two germline ends. CDR3 sequence: CASSLEGWDGYPYNEQFF. The CDR3 DNA reads as TGTGCCAGCAGCTTAGAGGGGTGGGACGGCTACCCCTACAATGAGCAGTTCTTC.

This clonotype was detected a few times. This CDR3 reads CSATASNTGELFF. The CDR3 coding sequence is TGCAGCGCGACAGCGTCGAACACCGGGGAGCTGTTTTTT. The chain combines TRBV29-1 with TRBJ2-2, with D tentatively TRBD1 (5 bases). Germline V lookup: CDR1 SQVTM, CDR2 ANQGSEA. The CDR3 totals 13 residues. Trimming stripped 7 bases from V and 0 bases from J, with 9 bases between.